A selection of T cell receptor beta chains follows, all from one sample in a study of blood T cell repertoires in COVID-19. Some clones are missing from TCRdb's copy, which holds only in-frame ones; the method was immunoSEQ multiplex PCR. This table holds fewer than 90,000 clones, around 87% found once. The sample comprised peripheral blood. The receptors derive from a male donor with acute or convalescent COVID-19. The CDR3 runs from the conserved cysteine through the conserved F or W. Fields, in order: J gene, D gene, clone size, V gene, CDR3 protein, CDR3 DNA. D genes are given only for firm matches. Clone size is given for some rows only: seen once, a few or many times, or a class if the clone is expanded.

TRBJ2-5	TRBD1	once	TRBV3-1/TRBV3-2	CASSQDRTGGRETQYF	TGTGCCAGCAGCCAAGATCGTACAGGGGGCCGAGAGACCCAGTACTTC
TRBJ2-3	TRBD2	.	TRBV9	CASSATSGSTDTQYF	TGTGCCAGCAGCGCTACTAGCGGGAGCACAGATACGCAGTATTTT
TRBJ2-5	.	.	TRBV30	CAWKRQEQETQYF	TGTGCCTGGAAGCGACAGGAACAAGAGACCCAGTACTTC
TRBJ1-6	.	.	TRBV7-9	CASSTTGFNSPLHF	TGTGCCAGCAGCACTACAGGGTTCAATTCACCCCTCCACTTT
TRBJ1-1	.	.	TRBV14	CASSLTGLSGAFF	TGTGCCAGCAGCCTTACAGGGTTATCGGGAGCTTTCTTT
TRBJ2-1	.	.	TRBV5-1	CASSAGLGNNEQFF	TGCGCCAGCAGCGCCGGACTCGGTAACAATGAGCAGTTCTTC
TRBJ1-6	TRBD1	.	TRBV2	CASRNRPGTGGSPLHF	TGTGCCAGCAGAAACCGACCCGGGACAGGAGGTTCACCCCTCCACTTT
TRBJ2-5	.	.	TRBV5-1	CASSSLQTQYF	TGCGCCAGCAGCTCTCTTCAGACCCAGTACTTC
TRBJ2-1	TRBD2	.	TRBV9	CASSGLAGVYNEQFF	TGTGCCAGCAGCGGACTAGCGGGGGTGTACAATGAGCAGTTCTTC
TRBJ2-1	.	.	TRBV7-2	CASSSIRSQGIGFF	TGTGCCAGCAGCTCAATCAGATCTCAGGGTATAGGGTTCTTC
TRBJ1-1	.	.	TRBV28	CASSLWVPAEAFF	TGTGCCAGCAGTTTATGGGTTCCGGCTGAAGCTTTCTTT
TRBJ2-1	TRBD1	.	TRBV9	CASSQTGDGYNEQFF	TGTGCCAGCAGCCAGACAGGGGATGGATACAATGAGCAGTTCTTC
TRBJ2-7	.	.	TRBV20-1	CSADGGYEQYF	TGCAGTGCTGACGGGGGATACGAGCAGTACTTC
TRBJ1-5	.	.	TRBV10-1	CASSESKATRGQPQHF	TGCGCCAGCAGTGAGTCGAAGGCGACGCGGGGTCAGCCCCAGCATTTT
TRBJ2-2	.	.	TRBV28	CASSSLNTGELFF	TGTGCCAGCAGCTCCCTTAACACCGGGGAGCTGTTTTTT
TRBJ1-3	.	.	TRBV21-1	CASSKWGGHSGNTIYF	TGTGCCAGCAGCAAATGGGGGGGACACTCTGGAAACACCATATATTTT
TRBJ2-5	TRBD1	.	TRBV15	CATSLGRQGASETQYF	TGTGCCACCAGCCTAGGTCGGCAGGGGGCTTCGGAGACCCAGTACTTC
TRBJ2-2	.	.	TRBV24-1	CATSAHRTANTGELFF	TGTGCCACCAGTGCCCATCGGACAGCGAACACCGGGGAGCTGTTTTTT
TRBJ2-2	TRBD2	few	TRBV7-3	CASSPRLAGGGELFF	TGTGCCAGCAGCCCACGACTAGCGGGGGGCGGGGAGCTGTTTTTT
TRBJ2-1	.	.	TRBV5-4	CASRRESGGYNEQFF	TGTGCCAGCAGAAGAGAATCAGGGGGGTACAATGAGCAGTTCTTC
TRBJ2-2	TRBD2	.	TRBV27	CASSSGLAGFGELFF	TGTGCCAGCAGTTCGGGACTAGCGGGGTTCGGGGAGCTGTTTTTT
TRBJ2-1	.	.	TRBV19	CASTRREGSSYNEQFF	TGTGCCAGTACCCGACGGGAAGGTAGCTCCTACAATGAGCAGTTCTTC